This T cell receptor (beta chain) was sequenced for a study of T cells after yellow fever vaccination. As for the study in general: Those fractions that held only low numbers of cells were prepared using the SMART-Seq v4 Ultra Low Input RNA kit. Study results and limitations: There was a possibility that FACS-sorted repertoires contained abundant clonotypes contaminating from the bulk population. Post-booster repertoires again held most primary-vaccination clones (about 96% CD4, 75% to 90% CD8).

Template-switching 5'RACE yielded the TCR cDNA; a universal primer site and UMIs were added in the process. TCRdb called the 5' RACE reads again in MiXCR, with one record for every CDR3 protein. The table lists approximately 240,000 distinct CDR3 sequences, about 3.9% of them singletons, with 15% to 20% in the top ten. CDR1 is LGHNA and CDR2 is YSLEER in the germline V gene. The V end lost 0 bases, the J end lost 8 bases, and 10 bases lay between the germline ends. This CDR3 spans 13 amino acids. This clonotype has ten or more counts. The antigen remains unidentified. The material was PBMCs, obtained 15 days after the yellow fever booster vaccination. V is TRBV4-3 and J is TRBJ1-1; D is uncertain. The TCR comes from a man aged 18 to 29 who received the YFV17D yellow fever vaccine. DNA of the CDR3: TGCGCCAGCAGCCAAGAATTCCGAAGCGAAGCTTTCTTT. This sequence encodes CASSQEFRSEAFF.